Listed here are 16 T cell receptor beta chains from one sample, sequenced in a study of blood T cell repertoires in COVID-19. Clones were sequenced by immunoSEQ multiplex PCR, and TCRdb holds only the in-frame ones, with some missing. The repertoire holds about 160,000 clones, with roughly 82% as singletons. The sample taken for sequencing was peripheral blood. The receptors were gathered from a woman in her 40s with COVID-19, enrolled during active disease.

This chain joins TRBV5-5 and TRBJ2-2, with 9 bases fitting TRBD2. This CDR3 region has 15 residues. Germline assignment: CDR1 SGHKS and CDR2 YYEKEE (reference sequence). The junction had 7 bases not matched to a gene; V was cut back by 3 bases and J by 7 bases. The CDR3 coding sequence is TGTGCCAGCAGCTGGATGAGCGGGGGGTGCGGGGAGCTGTTTTTT. Amino acids: CASSWMSGGCGELFF.

V usage is TRBV18 and J usage is TRBJ2-7; D possibly corresponds to TRBD2 (6 bases). This CDR3 region has 13 residues. Between the trimmed V and J ends, which lost 2 bases and 7 bases, there was a span of 12 bases. CDR1 and CDR2 from the germline V gene are KGHSH and LQKENI. CDR3: CASSPMPEGEQYV. The CDR3 DNA sequence: TGTGCCAGCTCACCAATGCCGGAGGGGGAGCAGTACGTC.

This clone was recorded a few times. This sequence joins TRBV15 and TRBJ2-3; 7 bases match TRBD1. V lost 4 bases to trimming and J lost 7 bases; unmatched junction nucleotides: 14. Per the germline V gene, CDR1 is LNHNV and CDR2 is YYDKDF (reference sequence). The CDR3 is 16 amino acids. The CDR3 here is CATSTLRDSRSYTQYF. For the CDR3, the DNA is TGTGCCACCAGCACCCTGAGGGACAGCAGGAGCTATACGCAGTATTTT.

V is TRBV3-1 (or the pseudogene TRBV3-2) and J is TRBJ2-5, with unresolved D. The CDR3 length is 15 residues. Trimming took off 0 bases at V and 5 bases at J, with 13 bases between the two ends. CDR1 is LGHDT, CDR2 YNNKEL, per germline (reference sequence). This CDR3 reads CASSQETWSGETQYF. The DNA for the CDR3 is TGTGCCAGCAGCCAAGAAACGTGGTCCGGGGAGACCCAGTACTTC.

The V gene is TRBV7-9, the J gene TRBJ1-3, with D possibly TRBD1 on 6 matching bases. CDR3 length equals 15 residues. Germline CDR1 reads SEHNR; CDR2 reads FQNEAQ (reference sequence). The ends were cut back, 3 bases at V and 2 bases at J, with 11 bases in the middle. The CDR3 reads CASSLTGLPGNTIYF. Written as DNA, the CDR3 is TGTGCCAGCAGCTTGACAGGACTCCCTGGAAACACCATATATTTT.

This sequence joins TRBV5-6 and TRBJ2-1, with 8 bases lining up with TRBD2. V lost 1 base and J lost 14; bases outside the gene matches: 20. CDR3 size: 17 residues. Germline values: CDR1 SGHDT, CDR2 YYEEEE. DNA of the CDR3: TGTGCCAGCAGCTTGATCGGTGGGGGACTAGGGTTTGTTCGGGAGTTCTTC. The encoded protein is CASSLIGGGLGFVREFF.

This chain joins TRBV7-6 and TRBJ1-2; TRBD1 matches 7 bases. The CDR3 contains 15 residues. CDR1 is SGHVS, CDR2 FNYEAQ, per germline. The V gene end was trimmed by 1 base and the J gene end by 1 base; junction bases not matched to a gene: 3. The CDR3 nucleotides read TGTGCCAGCAGCTTAGAAGGGGGCCGTAACTATGGCTACACCTTC. It codes for CASSLEGGRNYGYTF.

This clone was picked up a small number of times. This rearrangement joins TRBV5-1 to TRBJ2-6, with 11 positions matching TRBD2. V lost 1 base, J lost 0 bases, and 6 bases stayed unmatched. Germline CDR1 is SGHRS and CDR2 is YFSETQ. The CDR3 covers 19 residues. CDR3 DNA: TGCGCCAGCAGCTTGTGGGGGACTAGCGGACGCTCTGGGGCCAACGTCCTGACTTTC. Translated, it gives CASSLWGTSGRSGANVLTF.

The genes are TRBV10-3 and TRBJ2-7; weak D call: TRBD1 (5 bases). The CDR3 spans 13 residues. CDR1 and CDR2 from the germline V gene are ENHRY and SYGVKD. The V end was cut by 9 bases, the J end by 5 bases, with 17 bases between. Here the CDR3 DNA reads TGTGCCATACAGACAGAAGTCATGCACGAGCAGTACTTC. Amino acids: CAIQTEVMHEQYF.

The chain carries TRBV5-6 and TRBJ2-3, with 9 bases identical to TRBD1. After removal of 4 bases from V and 5 bases from J, the junction contained 14 bases not matched to a gene. Per the germline V gene, CDR1 is SGHDT and CDR2 is YYEEEE. This CDR3 is built from 17 residues. The CDR3 DNA follows: TGTGCCAGCAGCCCATTCTGGGACAGGGTGTTTGAAGATACGCAGTATTTT. It codes for CASSPFWDRVFEDTQYF.

The rearrangement joins TRBV5-6 to TRBJ2-5; 7 positions match TRBD2. Per the germline V gene, CDR1 is SGHDT and CDR2 is YYEEEE. There are 16 residues in the CDR3. With 1 base clipped from V and 4 bases from J, the junction kept 10 bases outside the gene matches. The CDR3 reads CASSLLASGHVETQYF. Here the CDR3 DNA reads TGTGCCAGCAGCTTGTTGGCTAGCGGCCATGTAGAGACCCAGTACTTC.

The chain combines TRBV6-5 with TRBJ2-3; 8 bases align to TRBD2. CDR1 is MNHEY and CDR2 is SVGAGI in the germline V gene. This CDR3 is 13 amino acids long. V shed 11 bases and J 3 bases; nucleotides not matched to a gene: 7. The CDR3 coding sequence is TGTGCCTCCAAGGTAGCGGGAACAGATACGCAGTATTTT. Translated, it gives CASKVAGTDTQYF.

The V and J genes are TRBV7-9 and TRBJ1-5, with D hard to call. Trimming took off 5 bases at V and 4 bases at J, with 6 bases between the two ends. CDR3 size: 12 residues. Germline V lookup: CDR1 SEHNR, CDR2 FQNEAQ (reference sequence). In nucleotides, the CDR3 is TGTGCCAGCAGCGCACAGAATCAGCCCCAGCATTTT. As protein: CASSAQNQPQHF.

Only a few counts were recorded for this clone. This chain connects TRBV7-6 to TRBJ1-3; 7 bases agree with TRBD1. Germline V gives CDR1 SGHVS, CDR2 FNYEAQ. The V segment lost 5 bases and the J segment 4 bases; nucleotides outside the gene matches: 11. The CDR3 is made up of 16 amino acids. For the CDR3, the DNA is TGTGCCAGCAGCCCAAATACCAGGGGGTTAGGAAACACCATATATTTT. Amino acids: CASSPNTRGLGNTIYF. Together with reference TRBV7-6 and TRBJ1-3, the CDR3 gives the full variable domain: GAGVSQSPRYKVTKRGQDVALRCDPISGHVSLYWYRQALGQGPEFLTYFNYEAQQDKSGLPNDRFSAERPEGSISTLTIQRTEQRDSAMYRCASSPNTRGLGNTIYFGEGSWLTVV.

The V and J genes are TRBV5-8 and TRBJ2-2; D not resolved. CDR1 is SGHTS and CDR2 is YDEGEE in the germline V gene. Trimming pared 0 bases from V and 5 bases from J, leaving 11 bases between. CDR3 length equals 15 residues. The CDR3 region is CASSLERALTGELFF. CDR3 DNA: TGTGCCAGCAGCTTGGAAAGAGCCCTGACCGGGGAGCTGTTTTTT.

This sequence joins TRBV2 and TRBJ1-2; the D is unclear. Looked up from germline, CDR1 is SNHLY and CDR2 is FYNNEI. The CDR3 totals 12 residues. V lost 5 bases and J 4 bases, leaving 8 bases between the germline ends. The CDR3 loop reads CASSFSSYGYTF. In DNA, the CDR3 is TGTGCCAGCAGTTTCAGTTCCTATGGCTACACCTTC. Drawing the rest from reference TRBV2 and TRBJ1-2, the complete variable domain is EPEVTQTPSHQVTQMGQEVILRCVPISNHLYFYWYRQILGQKVEFLVSFYNNEISEKSEIFDDQFSVERPDGSNFTLKIRSTKLEDSAMYFCASSFSSYGYTFGSGTRLTVV.